The next 18 T cell receptor beta chains were all read from a single sample in a study of blood T cell repertoires in COVID-19. Assay used: immunoSEQ multiplex PCR; TCRdb lists only in-frame clones, some missing. The data hold about 200,000 clones, with roughly 90% observed a single time. The specimen was PBMCs or T cells enriched from blood (not recorded which). These receptors were obtained from a woman in her twenties or thirties with acute COVID-19.

In DNA form, the CDR3 reads TGTGCCAGTATTGATCGCTTCAAGCCTGAAAAACTGTTTTTT. This gives the protein CASIDRFKPEKLFF. The chain uses TRBV19 and TRBJ1-4, with no clear D. The ends were cut back, 7 bases at V and 7 bases at J, with 16 bases in the middle. CDR1 is LNHDA and CDR2 is SQIVND in the germline V gene (reference sequence). The length of the CDR3 is 14 residues.

This chain links TRBV2 with TRBJ2-7, with D possibly TRBD2 on 6 matching bases. This CDR3 contains 13 residues. CDR1 and CDR2 from the germline V gene are SNHLY and FYNNEI. V lost 4 bases to trimming and J lost 3 bases, with 10 bases between them. The DNA for the CDR3 is TGTGCCAGCAGTGGCGGGGAAAGCTACGAGCAGTACTTC. Its protein product is CASSGGESYEQYF.

The chain employs TRBV28 and TRBJ2-7; tentatively, D is TRBD1 (6 bases). This CDR3 contains 15 residues. Per germline, CDR1 MDHEN and CDR2 SYDVKM. Trimming cost V 4 bases and J 1 base, with 14 bases left between them. This CDR3 is CASSSRDNLSYEQYF. The CDR3 DNA follows: TGTGCCAGCAGTTCCCGGGACAACCTATCCTACGAGCAGTACTTC.

This sequence joins TRBV30 and TRBJ1-5, with D tentatively TRBD1 (6 bases). V was cut by 2 bases and J by 0 bases, with 8 bases left in between. Per germline, CDR1 GTSNPN and CDR2 SVGIG (reference sequence). The CDR3 spans 14 residues. CDR3 in amino acids: CAWSRTASNQPQHF. CDR3 sequence (DNA): TGTGCCTGGAGTCGGACAGCTAGCAATCAGCCCCAGCATTTT.

The chain combines TRBV25-1 with TRBJ1-2, with a possible D match to TRBD1 (6 bases). CDR1 is MGHDK and CDR2 is SYGVNS in the germline V gene. The CDR3 consists of 17 residues. V was clipped by 1 base and J by 5 bases, with 20 bases between them. DNA of the CDR3: TGTGCCAGCAGTGAATCGTGGTCAGGGGAATTCCGGTATGGCTACACCTTC. Translation gives CASSESWSGEFRYGYTF.

The rearrangement joins TRBV5-5 to TRBJ1-2; D gene uncertain. Germline assignment: CDR1 SGHKS and CDR2 YYEKEE (reference sequence). V lost 5 bases, J lost 4 bases, and 21 bases lay in between. This CDR3 region has 16 residues. The CDR3 coding sequence is TGTGCCAGCAGTTCCCTGGCACAGACCTCCCTCTATGGCTACACCTTC. As protein: CASSSLAQTSLYGYTF. The full variable domain, with the rest looked up from reference TRBV5-5 and TRBJ1-2, is DAGVTQSPTHLIKTRGQQVTLRCSPISGHKSVSWYQQVLGQGPQFIFQYYEKEERGRGNFPDRFSARQFPNYSSELNVNALLLGDSALYLCASSSLAQTSLYGYTFGSGTRLTVV.

This sequence joins TRBV7-6 and TRBJ1-1; 9 nucleotides align to TRBD1. CDR1 is SGHVS and CDR2 is FNYEAQ in the germline V gene. The CDR3 is 15 amino acids. V lost 4 bases, J lost 1 base, and 4 bases stayed unmatched. DNA of the CDR3: TGTGCCAGCAGCTCTGGGACAGGGCCGAACACTGAAGCTTTCTTT. Translation gives CASSSGTGPNTEAFF.

The V and J genes are TRBV19 and TRBJ1-2; 8 bases agree with TRBD1. CDR1 is LNHDA, CDR2 SQIVND, per germline (reference sequence). The CDR3 is made up of 15 amino acids. Trimming cost V 1 base and J 6 bases; bases outside gene matches: 7. The CDR3 nucleotides are TGTGCCAGTAGTATAGGAGGGGTCAGGGGGCATGGCTACACCTTC. Translated: CASSIGGVRGHGYTF.

The count of this clone is one. This chain joins TRBV2 and TRBJ1-1, with TRBD1 matching over 7 bases. Trimming at V came to 8 bases and at J to 3 bases, leaving 9 bases not matched to a gene. The CDR3 is 14 residues long. The germline V gene encodes CDR1 SNHLY and CDR2 FYNNEI. CDR3 in DNA: TGTGCCAGCGGTAAGAACAGGGGATACACTGAAGCTTTCTTT. Translation: CASGKNRGYTEAFF.

CDR3 in DNA: TGTGCCACCCAACTCGCGACAGGGTCAGGCAATGAGCAGTTCTTC. Its protein product is CATQLATGSGNEQFF. The rearrangement uses TRBV10-3 and TRBJ2-1; 7 bases align to TRBD1. V lost 10 bases, J lost 6 bases, and 15 bases stayed unmatched. This CDR3 is built from 15 residues. Germline V CDR1 and CDR2: ENHRY, SYGVKD.

The chain combines TRBV7-2 with TRBJ2-1, with 7 bases fitting TRBD2. The germline V gene encodes CDR1 SGHTA and CDR2 FQGNSA. CDR3 length: 16 residues. The trim removed 1 base at V and 1 base at J, leaving 4 bases unmatched. In DNA form, the CDR3 reads TGTGCCAGCAGCTTAGTGGGGGGGAATTCCTACAATGAGCAGTTCTTC. Its protein product is CASSLVGGNSYNEQFF.

The chain recombines TRBV7-2 with TRBJ1-6; a possible D gene is TRBD1 (6 bases). CDR1 is SGHTA and CDR2 is FQGNSA in the germline V gene. With 10 bases removed from V and 1 base from J, the gap between germline ends came to 17 bases. The CDR3 totals 16 residues. CDR3 loop: CATREGEGSYNSPLHF. DNA of the CDR3: TGTGCCACTCGGGAGGGGGAGGGGTCCTATAATTCACCCCTCCACTTT.

J is TRBJ1-5 and V is TRBV19; 7 bases match TRBD1. The CDR3 runs 14 residues. Germline V gene lookup returns CDR1 LNHDA and CDR2 SQIVND (reference sequence). The ends lost 3 bases at V and 3 bases at J; junction bases unmatched: 2. CDR3: CASSMTGINQPQHF. The DNA for the CDR3 is TGTGCCAGTAGTATGACAGGGATCAATCAGCCCCAGCATTTT.

This clone came up a few times. J is TRBJ1-2 and V is TRBV29-1, with 8 bases that match TRBD1. With V trimmed by 5 bases and J by 8 bases, 7 bases remained unmatched. The CDR3 is 12 residues long. The germline gives CDR1 SQVTM, CDR2 ANQGSEA. CDR3 DNA: TGCAGCGTTCAGCAGGGGGCTGGAGGCTACACCTTC. Translated, it gives CSVQQGAGGYTF.

V and J are TRBV19 and TRBJ1-5; TRBD1 agrees at 9 bases. V gave up 8 bases and J gave up 2 bases; unmatched junction bases: 19. In germline, CDR1 is LNHDA, CDR2 SQIVND (reference sequence). CDR3 length: 19 amino acids. The CDR3 loop is CASFSLGQGQGKGNQPQHF. Here the CDR3 DNA reads TGTGCCAGTTTTAGCCTAGGACAGGGGCAAGGGAAAGGCAATCAGCCCCAGCATTTT.

In DNA, the CDR3 is TGTGCCAGCAGTTTAACTCTCCCGGGGGAGCAGTACTTC. Its protein product is CASSLTLPGEQYF. The chain carries TRBV12-3 or TRBV12-4 and TRBJ2-7; TRBD2 might be the D (5 bases). This CDR3 is built from 13 residues. Trimming took 2 bases from V and 7 from J, leaving 12 bases between them.

V and J are TRBV10-3 and TRBJ1-1, with D unresolved. This CDR3 region has 14 residues. Germline CDR1 ENHRY, CDR2 SYGVKD. Trimming removed 3 bases from V and 0 bases from J, with 8 bases in between. CDR3 sequence (DNA): TGTGCCATCAGTGAATCAGGTATGAACACTGAAGCTTTCTTT. This sequence encodes CAISESGMNTEAFF.

Worth noting for this clone: The same CDR3 can be traced to other DNA sequences in this sample. The chain joins TRBV5-1 to TRBJ1-5; D gene unclear. V shed 1 base and J shed 4 bases, with 6 bases lying between them. Germline V gene lookup returns CDR1 SGHRS and CDR2 YFSETQ. The CDR3 contains 13 residues. The CDR3 DNA sequence: TGCGCCAGCAGCTTGTCGGGAAATCAGCCCCAGCATTTT. Protein product: CASSLSGNQPQHF.